This passage covers 3 T cell receptor beta chains from one sample sequenced in a study of blood T cell repertoires in COVID-19. The data were produced by immunoSEQ multiplex PCR, yet TCRdb's version contains in-frame clones alone and is incomplete. The sample consists of 190,000 or so clones, roughly 80% of them appearing once. Sequenced input: PBMCs or T cells enriched from blood (not recorded which). The receptor set was obtained from a man in his forties who had recovered from COVID-19.

The chain links TRBV3-1 (or the pseudogene TRBV3-2) to TRBJ2-1, with TRBD2 matching 12 bases. CDR1 and CDR2 from the germline V gene are LGHDT and YNNKEL (reference sequence). J lost 10 bases, V lost 4 bases, and 8 bases had no gene match. CDR3 size: 15 residues. The CDR3 DNA reads as TGTGCCAGCAGCCGGGCTGGGACTAGCGGGCCGGAGCAGTTCTTC. Its translation is CASSRAGTSGPEQFF.

V usage is TRBV5-8 and J usage is TRBJ1-4; possibly TRBD1 for D (5 bases). The CDR3 loop spans 16 amino acids. Per germline, CDR1 SGHTS and CDR2 YDEGEE. Trimming stripped 3 bases from V and 8 bases from J, with 20 bases between. CDR3 region: CASSSAGGTKGEKLFF. DNA of the CDR3: TGTGCCAGCAGCTCCGCCGGGGGAACCAAGGGGGAAAAACTGTTTTTT.

CDR3 in amino acids: CASSPEGGSYTF. In nucleotides, the CDR3 is TGTGCCAGCAGCCCCGAGGGGGGGTCGTACACCTTC. The chain has TRBV7-9 and TRBJ1-2; a weak D match, TRBD1 (6 bases). Germline-derived CDR1 and CDR2 are SEHNR and FQNEAQ (reference sequence). The V end was cut by 5 bases, the J end by 11 bases, with 15 bases between. The CDR3 runs 12 residues. Full variable domain (rest looked up from reference TRBV7-9 and TRBJ1-2): DTGVSQNPRHKITKRGQNVTFRCDPISEHNRLYWYRQTLGQGPEFLTYFQNEAQLEKSRLLSDRFSAERPKGSFSTLEIQRTEQGDSAMYLCASSPEGGSYTFGSGTRLTVV.